A selection of T cell receptor beta chains follows, all from one sample in a study of CD4 T cells in relation to SARS-CoV-2 and coronaviruses. Here immunoSEQ multiplex PCR was the method, and the copy in TCRdb shows in-frame clones only, minus some. The top ten clones hold approximately 24% of a sample with roughly 11,000 clones, roughly 84% of them seen once. Their antigen targets remain unknown. The source material was CD4+ T cells from PBMCs, cultured in vitro. The receptors derive from a human donor in good health. Each CDR3 is given with its conserved first and last residue. Fields, in order: D gene, V gene, clone size, J gene, CDR3 protein, CDR3 DNA. The D gene is left open where the match is weak. A row's size may be missing; if present it is once, few, many or a size class.

D gene: .
V gene: TRBV13
clone size: .
J gene: TRBJ1-1
CDR3 protein: CASSSNSYLNTEAFF
CDR3 DNA: TGTGCCAGCAGCTCCAATTCCTACTTGAACACTGAAGCTTTCTTT

D gene: .
V gene: TRBV5-4
clone size: once
J gene: TRBJ1-3
CDR3 protein: CASSPSLNFGNTIYF
CDR3 DNA: TGTGCCAGCAGCCCATCCTTGAATTTTGGAAACACCATATATTTT

D gene: .
V gene: TRBV6-5
clone size: .
J gene: TRBJ2-7
CDR3 protein: CASSQQLSVHEQYF
CDR3 DNA: TGTGCCAGCAGTCAACAACTTAGCGTCCACGAGCAGTACTTC

D gene: .
V gene: TRBV23-1
clone size: .
J gene: TRBJ2-7
CDR3 protein: CARPLRGVWNEQYF
CDR3 DNA: TGCGCCAGACCCCTCAGGGGAGTGTGGAACGAGCAGTACTTC

D gene: TRBD2
V gene: TRBV7-2
clone size: .
J gene: TRBJ2-1
CDR3 protein: CASSWGSGSDEQFF
CDR3 DNA: TGTGCCAGCAGCTGGGGTAGCGGGAGTGATGAGCAGTTCTTC

D gene: .
V gene: TRBV5-5
clone size: .
J gene: TRBJ2-7
CDR3 protein: CASSLGRIYEQYF
CDR3 DNA: TGTGCCAGCAGCTTGGGGCGGATATACGAGCAGTACTTC

D gene: TRBD1
V gene: TRBV9
clone size: .
J gene: TRBJ1-2
CDR3 protein: CASSVVVTGKNYGYTF
CDR3 DNA: TGTGCCAGCAGCGTAGTGGTGACAGGGAAAAACTATGGCTACACCTTC

D gene: TRBD1
V gene: TRBV6-5
clone size: .
J gene: TRBJ2-7
CDR3 protein: CASSPRDRVGEQYF
CDR3 DNA: TGTGCCAGCAGTCCCCGGGACAGGGTAGGCGAGCAGTACTTC

D gene: TRBD1
V gene: TRBV5-1
clone size: .
J gene: TRBJ2-7
CDR3 protein: CASRVVTGGSYEQYF
CDR3 DNA: TGCGCCAGCAGGGTTGTGACAGGGGGGTCCTACGAGCAGTACTTC

D gene: TRBD1
V gene: TRBV7-9
clone size: few
J gene: TRBJ2-7
CDR3 protein: CASSLSGQGPYEQYF
CDR3 DNA: TGTGCCAGCAGCTTAAGCGGACAGGGTCCCTACGAGCAGTACTTC

D gene: .
V gene: TRBV19
clone size: .
J gene: TRBJ1-2
CDR3 protein: CASRAGYAYGYTF
CDR3 DNA: TGTGCCAGCCGAGCGGGGTATGCCTATGGCTACACCTTC

D gene: TRBD1
V gene: TRBV6-2/TRBV6-3
clone size: .
J gene: TRBJ1-1
CDR3 protein: CASSDGQGRTEAFF
CDR3 DNA: TGTGCCAGCAGTGATGGACAGGGGCGAACTGAAGCTTTCTTT

D gene: .
V gene: TRBV5-6
clone size: few
J gene: TRBJ1-1
CDR3 protein: CASSLRTEAFF
CDR3 DNA: TGTGCCAGCAGCTTGCGAACTGAAGCTTTCTTT

D gene: .
V gene: TRBV3-1/TRBV3-2
clone size: .
J gene: TRBJ2-3
CDR3 protein: CASSQVGALTDTQYF
CDR3 DNA: TGTGCCAGCAGCCAAGTTGGCGCTCTTACAGATACGCAGTATTTT

D gene: .
V gene: TRBV19
clone size: .
J gene: TRBJ2-1
CDR3 protein: CASSSAVGSYNEQFF
CDR3 DNA: TGTGCCAGTAGTTCAGCGGTCGGCTCCTACAATGAGCAGTTCTTC

D gene: .
V gene: TRBV3-1/TRBV3-2
clone size: .
J gene: TRBJ1-1
CDR3 protein: CASRATVNTEAFF
CDR3 DNA: TGTGCCAGCAGAGCGACAGTGAACACTGAAGCTTTCTTT